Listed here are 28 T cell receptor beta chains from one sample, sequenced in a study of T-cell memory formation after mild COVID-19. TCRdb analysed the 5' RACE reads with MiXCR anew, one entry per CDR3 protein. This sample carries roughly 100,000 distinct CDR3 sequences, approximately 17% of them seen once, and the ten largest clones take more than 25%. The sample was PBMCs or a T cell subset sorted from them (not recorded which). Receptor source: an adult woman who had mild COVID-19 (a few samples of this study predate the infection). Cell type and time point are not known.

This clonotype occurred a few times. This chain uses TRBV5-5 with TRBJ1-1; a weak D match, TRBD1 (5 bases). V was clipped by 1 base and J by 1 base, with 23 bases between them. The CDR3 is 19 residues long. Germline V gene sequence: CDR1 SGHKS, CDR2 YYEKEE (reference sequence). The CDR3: CASSLTTGGWVTENTEAFF. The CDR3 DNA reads TGTGCCAGCAGCTTGACAACTGGGGGGTGGGTTACCGAGAACACTGAAGCTTTCTTT.

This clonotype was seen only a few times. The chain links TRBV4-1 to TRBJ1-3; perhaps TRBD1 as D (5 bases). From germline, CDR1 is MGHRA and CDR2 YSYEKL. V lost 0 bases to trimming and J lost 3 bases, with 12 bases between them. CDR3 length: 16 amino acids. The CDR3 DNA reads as TGCGCCAGCAGCCAAGATTTCCAGGGTTTTGGAAACACCATATATTTT. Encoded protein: CASSQDFQGFGNTIYF.

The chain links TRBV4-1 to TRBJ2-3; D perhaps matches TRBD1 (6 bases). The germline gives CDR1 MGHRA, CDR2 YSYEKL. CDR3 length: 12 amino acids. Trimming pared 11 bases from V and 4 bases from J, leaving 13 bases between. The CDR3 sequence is CASWGPADTQYF. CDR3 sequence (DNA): TGCGCCTCTTGGGGGCCAGCAGATACGCAGTATTTT.

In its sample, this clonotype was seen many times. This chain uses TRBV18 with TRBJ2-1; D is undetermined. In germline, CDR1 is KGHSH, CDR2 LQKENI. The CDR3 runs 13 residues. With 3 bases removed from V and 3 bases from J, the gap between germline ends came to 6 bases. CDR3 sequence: CASSPSIYNEQFF. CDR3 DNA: TGTGCCAGCTCACCTAGTATCTACAATGAGCAGTTCTTC.

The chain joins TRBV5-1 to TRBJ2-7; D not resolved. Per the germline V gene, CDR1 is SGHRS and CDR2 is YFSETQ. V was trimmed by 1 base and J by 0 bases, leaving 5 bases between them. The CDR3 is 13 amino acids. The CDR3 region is CASSLSSSYEQYF. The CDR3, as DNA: TGCGCCAGCAGCTTGTCCAGCTCCTACGAGCAGTACTTC.

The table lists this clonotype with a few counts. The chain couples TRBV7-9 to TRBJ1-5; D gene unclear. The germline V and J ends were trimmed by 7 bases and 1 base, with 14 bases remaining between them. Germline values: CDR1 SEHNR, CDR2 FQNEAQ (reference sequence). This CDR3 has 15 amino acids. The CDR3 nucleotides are TGTGCCAGCAAAAATGGCAGCTGGAGCAATCAGCCCCAGCATTTT. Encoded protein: CASKNGSWSNQPQHF.

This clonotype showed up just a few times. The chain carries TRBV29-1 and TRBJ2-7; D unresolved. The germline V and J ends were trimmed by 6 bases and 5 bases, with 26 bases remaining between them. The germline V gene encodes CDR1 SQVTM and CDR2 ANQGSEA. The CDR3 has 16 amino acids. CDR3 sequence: CSVVGVPLRALDEQYF. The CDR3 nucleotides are TGCAGCGTGGTTGGGGTCCCCCTTAGGGCCCTCGACGAGCAGTACTTC.

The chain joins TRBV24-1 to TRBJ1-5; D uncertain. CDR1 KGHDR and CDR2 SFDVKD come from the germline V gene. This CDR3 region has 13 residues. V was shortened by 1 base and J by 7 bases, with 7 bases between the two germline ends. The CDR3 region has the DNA TGTGCCACCAGTGATTTCGGGGTCCAGCCCCAGCATTTT. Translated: CATSDFGVQPQHF.

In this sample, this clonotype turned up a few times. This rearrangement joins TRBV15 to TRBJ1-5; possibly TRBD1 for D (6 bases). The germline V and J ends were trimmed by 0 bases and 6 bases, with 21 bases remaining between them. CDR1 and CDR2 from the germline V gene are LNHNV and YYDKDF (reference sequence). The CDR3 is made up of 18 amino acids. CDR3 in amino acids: CATSREGKNRDVGQPQHF. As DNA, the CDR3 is TGTGCCACCAGCAGAGAGGGGAAAAACAGGGACGTCGGTCAGCCCCAGCATTTT.

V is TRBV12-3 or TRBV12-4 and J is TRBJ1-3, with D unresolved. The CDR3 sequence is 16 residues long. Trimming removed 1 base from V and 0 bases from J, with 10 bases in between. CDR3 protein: CASSLGSFLSGNTIYF. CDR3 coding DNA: TGTGCCAGCAGTTTAGGAAGCTTCCTCTCTGGAAACACCATATATTTT.

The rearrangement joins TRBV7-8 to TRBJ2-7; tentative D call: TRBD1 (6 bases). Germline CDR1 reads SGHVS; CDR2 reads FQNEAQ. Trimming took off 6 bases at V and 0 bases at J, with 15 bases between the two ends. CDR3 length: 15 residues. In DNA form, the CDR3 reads TGTGCCAGCAGTCTCAAGGGGGTCGGCTCCTACGAGCAGTACTTC. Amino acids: CASSLKGVGSYEQYF.

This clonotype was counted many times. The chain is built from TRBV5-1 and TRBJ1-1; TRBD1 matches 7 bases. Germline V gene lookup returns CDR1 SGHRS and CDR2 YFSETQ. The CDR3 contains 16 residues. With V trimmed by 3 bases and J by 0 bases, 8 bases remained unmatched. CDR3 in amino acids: CASSWDPGQLNTEAFF. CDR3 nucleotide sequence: TGCGCCAGCAGCTGGGATCCGGGACAGTTGAACACTGAAGCTTTCTTT.

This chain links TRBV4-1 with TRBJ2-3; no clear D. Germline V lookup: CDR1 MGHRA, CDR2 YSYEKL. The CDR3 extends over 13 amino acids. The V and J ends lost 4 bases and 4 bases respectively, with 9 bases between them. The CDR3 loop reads CASSPLAPDTQYF. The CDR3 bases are TGCGCCAGCAGCCCCCTCGCCCCAGATACGCAGTATTTT.

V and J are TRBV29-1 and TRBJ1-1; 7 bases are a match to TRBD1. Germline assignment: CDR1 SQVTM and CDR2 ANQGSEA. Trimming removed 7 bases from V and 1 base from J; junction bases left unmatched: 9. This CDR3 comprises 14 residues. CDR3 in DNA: TGCAGCGCCAACGGACAGGCTGGGAACACTGAAGCTTTCTTT. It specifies CSANGQAGNTEAFF.

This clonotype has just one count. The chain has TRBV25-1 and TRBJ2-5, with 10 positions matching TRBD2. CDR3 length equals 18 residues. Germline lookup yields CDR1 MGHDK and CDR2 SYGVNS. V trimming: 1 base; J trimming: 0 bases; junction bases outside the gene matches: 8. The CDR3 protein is CASSEFVSGRAYQETQYF. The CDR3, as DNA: TGTGCCAGCAGTGAATTTGTAAGCGGGAGGGCCTACCAAGAGACCCAGTACTTC.

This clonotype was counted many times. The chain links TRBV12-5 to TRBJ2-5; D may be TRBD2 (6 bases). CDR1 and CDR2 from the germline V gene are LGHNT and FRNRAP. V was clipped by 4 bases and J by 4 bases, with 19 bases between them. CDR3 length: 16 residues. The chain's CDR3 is CASGYGLRGVGETQYF. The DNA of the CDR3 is TGTGCTAGTGGTTACGGTTTGCGGGGAGTTGGAGAGACCCAGTACTTC.

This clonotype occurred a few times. CDR3: CASSVGGRPSYNEQFF. CDR3 nucleotide sequence: TGTGCCAGCAGCGTAGGAGGCAGACCTTCCTACAATGAGCAGTTCTTC. The rearrangement uses TRBV9 and TRBJ2-1; D uncertain. Trimming took 0 bases from V and 1 from J, leaving 11 bases between them. In germline, CDR1 is SGDLS, CDR2 YYNGEE. The CDR3 runs 16 residues.

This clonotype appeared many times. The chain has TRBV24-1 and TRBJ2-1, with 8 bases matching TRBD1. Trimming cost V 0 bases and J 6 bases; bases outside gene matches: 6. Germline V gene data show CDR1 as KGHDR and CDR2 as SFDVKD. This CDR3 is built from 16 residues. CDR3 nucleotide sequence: TGTGCCACCAGTGATTTGAGGGCAGGGGGCCGCAATGAGCAGTTCTTC. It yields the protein CATSDLRAGGRNEQFF.

The CDR3 sequence: CASSPLYGSYEQYF. The CDR3 bases are TGTGCCAGCAGCCCGCTTTACGGCTCCTACGAGCAGTACTTC. The V call is TRBV5-5, the J call TRBJ2-7, with no clear D. Trimming removed 4 bases from V and 0 bases from J, with 11 bases in between. The CDR3 covers 14 residues. From germline, CDR1 is SGHKS and CDR2 YYEKEE (reference sequence).

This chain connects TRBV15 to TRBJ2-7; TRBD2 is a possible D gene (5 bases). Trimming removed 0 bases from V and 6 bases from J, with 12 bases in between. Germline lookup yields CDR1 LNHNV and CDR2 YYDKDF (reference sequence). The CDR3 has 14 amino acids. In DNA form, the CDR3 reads TGTGCCACCAGCAGAGACGGGGAGACGGGCGAGCAGTACTTC. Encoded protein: CATSRDGETGEQYF.

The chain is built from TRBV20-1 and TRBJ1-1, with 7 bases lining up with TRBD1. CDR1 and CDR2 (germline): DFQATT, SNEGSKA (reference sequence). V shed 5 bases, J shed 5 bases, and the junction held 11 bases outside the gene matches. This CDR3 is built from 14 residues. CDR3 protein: CSAFPTGQWTEAFF. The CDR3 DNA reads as TGCAGTGCTTTTCCGACAGGGCAATGGACTGAAGCTTTCTTT.

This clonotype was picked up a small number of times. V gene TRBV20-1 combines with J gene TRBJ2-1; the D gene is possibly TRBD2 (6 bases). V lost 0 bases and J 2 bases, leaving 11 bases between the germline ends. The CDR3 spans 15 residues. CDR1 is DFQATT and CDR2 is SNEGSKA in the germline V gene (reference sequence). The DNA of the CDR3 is TGCAGTGCTAGAGATCGGGGGTTTCCCTACAATGAGCAGTTCTTC. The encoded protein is CSARDRGFPYNEQFF.

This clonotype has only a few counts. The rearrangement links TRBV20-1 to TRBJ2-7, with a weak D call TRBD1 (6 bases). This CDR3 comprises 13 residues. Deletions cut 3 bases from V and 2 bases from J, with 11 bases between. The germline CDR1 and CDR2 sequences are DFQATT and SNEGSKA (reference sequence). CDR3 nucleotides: TGCAGTGCTAGGACAGACAGGCCCTACGAGCAGTACTTC. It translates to CSARTDRPYEQYF.

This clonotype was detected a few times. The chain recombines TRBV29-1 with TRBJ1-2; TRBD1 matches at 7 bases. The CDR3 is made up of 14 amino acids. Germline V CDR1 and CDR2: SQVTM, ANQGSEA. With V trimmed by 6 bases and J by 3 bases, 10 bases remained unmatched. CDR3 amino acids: CSVLQGGMDYGYTF. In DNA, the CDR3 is TGCAGCGTCCTTCAAGGGGGCATGGACTATGGCTACACCTTC.

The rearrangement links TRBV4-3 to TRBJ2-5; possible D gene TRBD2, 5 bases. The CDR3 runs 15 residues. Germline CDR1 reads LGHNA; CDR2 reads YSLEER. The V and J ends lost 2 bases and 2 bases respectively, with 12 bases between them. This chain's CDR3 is CASSQNLQRQETQYF. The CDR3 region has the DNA TGCGCCAGCAGCCAAAATCTTCAGCGGCAAGAGACCCAGTACTTC.

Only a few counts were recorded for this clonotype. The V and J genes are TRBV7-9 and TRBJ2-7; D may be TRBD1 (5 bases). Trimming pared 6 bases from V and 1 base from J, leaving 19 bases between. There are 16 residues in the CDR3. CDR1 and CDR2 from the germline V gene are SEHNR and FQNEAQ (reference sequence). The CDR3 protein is CASSSDRFGHSYEQYF. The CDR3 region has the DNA TGTGCCAGCAGTTCAGACAGATTCGGGCATTCCTACGAGCAGTACTTC. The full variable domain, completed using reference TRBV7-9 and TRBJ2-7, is DTGVSQNPRHKITKRGQNVTFRCDPISEHNRLYWYRQTLGQGPEFLTYFQNEAQLEKSRLLSDRFSAERPKGSFSTLEIQRTEQGDSAMYLCASSSDRFGHSYEQYFGPGTRLTVT.

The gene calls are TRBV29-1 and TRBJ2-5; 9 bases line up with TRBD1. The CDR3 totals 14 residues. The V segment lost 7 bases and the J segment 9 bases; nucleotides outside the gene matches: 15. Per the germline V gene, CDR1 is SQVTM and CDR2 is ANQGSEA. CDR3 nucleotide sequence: TGCAGCGATTACTCCGGGACAGGGACATCGGCCCAGTACTTC. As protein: CSDYSGTGTSAQYF.

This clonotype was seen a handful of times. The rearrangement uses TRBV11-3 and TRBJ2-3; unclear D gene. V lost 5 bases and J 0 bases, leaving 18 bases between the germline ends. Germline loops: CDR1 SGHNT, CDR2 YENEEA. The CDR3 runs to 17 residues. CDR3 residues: CASSPFLTGPSTDTQYF. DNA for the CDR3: TGTGCCAGCAGCCCCTTCTTGACTGGACCGAGCACAGATACGCAGTATTTT.